The rows below give T cell receptor beta chains drawn from one sample of a study of CXCR3-negative and CXCR3-positive naive CD8 T cells. TCRdb reanalyzed the 5' RACE reads and collapses them to one entry per CDR3 protein, without DNA. The sample totals 5,300 or so distinct CDR3 sequences. Material for sequencing was naive CXCR3+ CD8+ T cells from blood. The source is a human donor in good health. Some clones in this sample may be carry-over from other donors' samples. CDR3s include the opening cysteine and the closing phenylalanine or tryptophan. Only part of the rows carry a size: once, few, many, or a class if the clone is expanded.

j_gene	abundance	v_gene	CDR3aa
TRBJ2-7	NA	TRBV12-3/TRBV12-4	CASSFGLAGSLEQYF
TRBJ1-1	medium-sized	TRBV6-2/TRBV6-3	CASSYNRQGLELTEAFF
TRBJ2-1	NA	TRBV5-6	CASSLLENYNEQFF
TRBJ2-3	medium-sized	TRBV9	CASSVGGLAGPTDTQYF
TRBJ1-6	medium-sized	TRBV2	CASSVGQGYNSPLHF
TRBJ2-5	NA	TRBV6-5	CASSSQGTSYQETQYF
TRBJ2-3	NA	TRBV6-6	CASSFSYADTQYF
TRBJ1-1	NA	TRBV6-4	CASSDGTNTEAFF
TRBJ2-1	medium-sized	TRBV21-1	CASSPRQGANEQFF
TRBJ1-1	medium-sized	TRBV9	CASSVDGGEGTEAFF
TRBJ1-1	medium-sized	TRBV5-1	CASSLGQGQGEAFF
TRBJ2-1	medium-sized	TRBV29-1	CSVDGLAYNEQFF
TRBJ2-5	NA	TRBV7-9	CASSLAEQETQYF
TRBJ2-1	NA	TRBV20-1	CSARETKSSYNEQFF
TRBJ2-7	NA	TRBV29-1	CSVGVSYEQYF
TRBJ2-7	NA	TRBV2	CASSIPSERTSYEQYF
TRBJ1-2	medium-sized	TRBV20-1	CSARDIGDYGYTF
TRBJ1-1	NA	TRBV29-1	CSVVGNTEAFF
TRBJ1-2	medium-sized	TRBV7-6	CASSPGDYGYTF
TRBJ1-1	NA	TRBV29-1	CSVEAGMATEAFF